A single sample is the source of the 9 T cell receptor beta chains below, sequenced in a study of T cell responses to AZD1222 COVID-19 vaccine. The method was immunoSEQ multiplex PCR; TCRdb's version includes in-frame clones alone and lacks a portion of them. The sample has tens of thousands of clones, over 75% seen once. The sample here was peripheral blood, taken on day 0 of AZD1222 vaccination. The receptors were gathered from an adult in good health.

The CDR3 region has the DNA TGTGCCTGGGATCGACAGGGACTGAACACTGAAGCTTTCTTT. As protein: CAWDRQGLNTEAFF. The rearrangement joins TRBV30 to TRBJ1-1; the match to TRBD1 covers 7 bases. Germline CDR1 reads GTSNPN; CDR2 reads SVGIG (reference sequence). The CDR3 runs to 14 residues. J was trimmed by 0 bases and V by 5 bases; bases with no gene match: 6.

The genes are TRBV7-9 and TRBJ1-5, with D perhaps matching TRBD1 (6 bases). Trimming removed 4 bases at V and 7 bases at J, with 11 bases between. The CDR3 spans 13 residues. The V gene's germline CDR1 is SEHNR and CDR2 FQNEAQ (reference sequence). The CDR3, as DNA: TGTGCCAGCAGCTCCCAGGGGAGGCAGCCCCAGCATTTT. This encodes CASSSQGRQPQHF.

The rearrangement links TRBV6-4 to TRBJ1-6, with D hard to call. This CDR3 contains 15 residues. V was clipped by 6 bases and J by 6 bases, with 15 bases between them. Looked up from germline, CDR1 is MRHNA and CDR2 is SNTAGT. The CDR3 bases are TGTGCCAGCAGGGGGTCTCCAGCCCTTAATTCACCCCTCCACTTT. Encoded protein: CASRGSPALNSPLHF.

In its sample, this clone was seen a few times. Other DNA sequences in this specimen translate into the identical CDR3. V and J are TRBV27 and TRBJ1-1, with a weak D call TRBD1 (6 bases). Germline CDR1 reads MNHEY; CDR2 reads SMNVEV (reference sequence). The ends were cut back, 5 bases at V and 1 base at J, with 11 bases in the middle. The CDR3 covers 14 residues. The CDR3 nucleotides read TGTGCCAGCAGTCCCCTACAGGGGAACACTGAAGCTTTCTTT. Its protein product is CASSPLQGNTEAFF.

The chain recombines TRBV9 with TRBJ2-1; 13 bases map to TRBD2. CDR1 and CDR2 from the germline V gene are SGDLS and YYNGEE. There are 18 residues in the CDR3. With V trimmed by 4 bases and J by 0 bases, 7 bases remained unmatched. CDR3 sequence (DNA): TGTGCCAGCAGCCCCGGACTAGCGGGGGCTTACTCCTACAATGAGCAGTTCTTC. This sequence encodes CASSPGLAGAYSYNEQFF.

The rearrangement uses TRBV30 and TRBJ1-6; 7 nucleotides align to TRBD1. The CDR3 runs to 14 residues. The ends lost 3 bases at V and 6 bases at J; junction bases unmatched: 5. Germline V CDR1 and CDR2: GTSNPN, SVGIG (reference sequence). The CDR3: CAWRWGQLNSPLHF. The CDR3 bases are TGTGCCTGGAGGTGGGGACAGCTTAATTCACCCCTCCACTTT.

This clone came up once. This chain joins TRBV5-1 and TRBJ2-1; D gene unclear. Trimming shortened V by 0 bases and J by 1 base, and 5 bases separated the two germline ends. Germline assignment: CDR1 SGHRS and CDR2 YFSETQ. CDR3 length: 14 amino acids. CDR3 in DNA: TGCGCCAGCAGCTTGGACCTGTCCTACAATGAGCAGTTCTTC. Its protein is CASSLDLSYNEQFF.

This clone showed up many times. The V call is TRBV29-1, the J call TRBJ1-4; unclear D gene. Trimming removed 6 bases from V and 4 bases from J, with 9 bases in between. Per germline, CDR1 SQVTM and CDR2 ANQGSEA. This CDR3 contains 12 residues. CDR3 DNA: TGCAGCGTGCGTGGGAATAATGAAAAACTGTTTTTT. It yields the protein CSVRGNNEKLFF.

The chain carries TRBV30 and TRBJ2-7, with TRBD2 identical over 12 bases. The germline V gene has CDR1 GTSNPN and CDR2 SVGIG (reference sequence). The CDR3 is 14 residues long. Losses at the gene ends were 4 bases for V and 3 bases for J; bases not matched to a gene: 4. In nucleotides, the CDR3 is TGTGCCTGGAACCAACTAGCGGGAGGCTACGAGCAGTACTTC. Protein sequence: CAWNQLAGGYEQYF.